One and the same sample provided the 28 T cell receptor beta chains below, sequenced in a study of graft-versus-host responses after intestinal transplantation. Their target antigens are unknown. Produced via immunoSEQ multiplex PCR; TCRdb's table is partial and in-frame only. The sample yields about 71,000 clones, roughly 87% seen once. The input for sequencing was unstimulated CD8+ T cells sorted from spleen or lymph node cells, taken before intestinal transplant. The receptors were sampled from a human donor who received an intestinal transplant.

The chain couples TRBV21-1 to TRBJ1-5; TRBD1, as called in the table, went unchecked against the DNA. TRBV21-1 is labeled a pseudogene. This CDR3 has 14 amino acids. The CDR3 reads CASSPSWFNQPQHF. In DNA, the CDR3 is TGTGCCAGCAGCCCCAGTTGGTTCAATCAGCCCCAGCATTTT.

This chain uses TRBV9 with TRBJ2-7; 7 positions agree with TRBD1. V shed 4 bases, J shed 3 bases, and the junction held 7 bases outside the gene matches. Germline CDR1 SGDLS, CDR2 YYNGEE. This CDR3 is built from 14 residues. The chain's CDR3 is CASSPWDSFYEQYF. The CDR3 region has the DNA TGTGCCAGCAGCCCCTGGGACAGCTTCTACGAGCAGTACTTC.

The chain recombines TRBV5-6 with TRBJ2-7; D might be TRBD2 (6 bases). The CDR3 contains 14 residues. Trimming took 4 bases from V and 3 from J, leaving 14 bases between them. CDR1 is SGHDT, CDR2 YYEEEE, per germline. This chain's CDR3 is CASSPGSEGYEQYF. CDR3 nucleotides: TGTGCCAGCAGCCCAGGGTCGGAGGGCTACGAGCAGTACTTC.

The chain combines TRBV19 with TRBJ2-7; TRBD1 agrees at 7 bases. The CDR3 has 14 residues. V lost 3 bases, J lost 2 bases, and 4 bases stayed unmatched. Germline assignment: CDR1 LNHDA and CDR2 SQIVND (reference sequence). The CDR3: CASSIPGQPYEQYF. The CDR3 DNA follows: TGTGCCAGTAGTATTCCGGGACAGCCCTACGAGCAGTACTTC.

The chain is built from TRBV7-8 and TRBJ2-5; 12 nucleotides align to TRBD2. Germline values: CDR1 SGHVS, CDR2 FQNEAQ. This CDR3 is built from 15 residues. Trimming took 5 bases from V and 4 from J; bases not matched to a gene: 5. The CDR3: CASSASGGAGETQYF. CDR3 coding DNA: TGTGCCAGCAGCGCTAGCGGGGGGGCCGGAGAGACCCAGTACTTC.

The V gene is TRBV11-1, the J gene TRBJ1-4; the match to TRBD1 covers 11 bases. There are 15 residues in the CDR3. The V gene end was trimmed by 5 bases and the J gene end by 8 bases; junction bases not matched to a gene: 7. Germline V gene lookup returns CDR1 SGHAT and CDR2 FQDESV (reference sequence). The CDR3: CASSRGTGGGEKLFF. Written as DNA, the CDR3 is TGTGCCAGCAGCCGCGGGACAGGGGGAGGAGAAAAACTGTTTTTT.

The chain is built from TRBV7-9 and TRBJ1-1; D possibly corresponds to TRBD1 (5 bases). Trimming stripped 5 bases from V and 2 bases from J, with 9 bases between. CDR1 SEHNR and CDR2 FQNEAQ come from the germline V gene (reference sequence). CDR3 length: 13 residues. The CDR3 reads CASSPTANTEAFF. The CDR3 coding sequence is TGTGCCAGCAGCCCGACAGCCAACACTGAAGCTTTCTTT.

This chain uses TRBV6-5 with TRBJ1-1; D call uncertain. Per germline, CDR1 MNHEY and CDR2 SVGAGI. Deletions cut 2 bases from V and 4 bases from J, with 11 bases between. This CDR3 has 14 amino acids. CDR3 sequence: CASSYTVGITEAFF. In nucleotides, the CDR3 is TGTGCCAGCAGTTACACGGTCGGGATCACTGAAGCTTTCTTT.

A single count supports this clone. The chain links TRBV5-6 to TRBJ1-6, with 7 bases matching TRBD1. The CDR3 runs to 16 residues. Germline trimming cut 5 bases from V and 6 bases from J; bases unmatched to any gene: 11. Germline lookup yields CDR1 SGHDT and CDR2 YYEEEE. Here the CDR3 DNA reads TGTGCCAGCAGACCTCGGGGCAGGGGGTTTAATTCACCCCTCCACTTT. This translates into CASRPRGRGFNSPLHF.

The chain links TRBV9 to TRBJ2-7, with a possible D match to TRBD1 (6 bases). The germline V and J ends were trimmed by 0 bases and 3 bases, with 13 bases remaining between them. The V gene's germline CDR1 is SGDLS and CDR2 YYNGEE. This CDR3 is built from 15 residues. The CDR3 reads CASSVGGGSLYEQYF. The CDR3 bases are TGTGCCAGCAGCGTAGGAGGGGGTTCCCTCTACGAGCAGTACTTC.

The chain uses TRBV27 and TRBJ1-5, with D unresolved. V was pared by 2 bases and J by 10 bases, with 18 bases between. There are 15 residues in the CDR3. CDR1 and CDR2 (germline): MNHEY, SMNVEV (reference sequence). CDR3 in amino acids: CASSLVAGPPSPQHF. CDR3 coding DNA: TGTGCCAGCAGTTTAGTGGCGGGCCCACCCAGCCCCCAGCATTTT.

The chain carries TRBV15 and TRBJ1-5; a possible D gene is TRBD1 (5 bases). Trimming pared 8 bases from V and 2 bases from J, leaving 10 bases between. CDR3 length: 13 amino acids. Germline-derived CDR1 and CDR2 are LNHNV and YYDKDF (reference sequence). The DNA for the CDR3 is TGTGCCACCCAGGGTCTCGGCAATCAGCCCCAGCATTTT. As protein: CATQGLGNQPQHF.

The chain has TRBV6-5 and TRBJ1-2; the match to TRBD1 covers 7 bases. The germline V gene encodes CDR1 MNHEY and CDR2 SVGAGI. Losses at the gene ends were 2 bases for V and 4 bases for J; bases not matched to a gene: 1. The CDR3 spans 13 residues. CDR3 DNA: TGTGCCAGCAGTTACCGGACAGGCTATGGCTACACCTTC. Translating it yields CASSYRTGYGYTF.

The rearrangement joins TRBV10-3 to TRBJ2-3; the D gene is possibly TRBD2 (5 bases). Germline assignment: CDR1 ENHRY and CDR2 SYGVKD. The CDR3 runs to 13 residues. V shed 8 bases and J shed 4 bases, with 13 bases lying between them. CDR3 DNA sequence: TGTGCCATCGGATCTGGGCGGGCAGATACGCAGTATTTT. It is translated as CAIGSGRADTQYF.

The chain links TRBV19 to TRBJ1-5; unclear D gene. Germline V gene sequence: CDR1 LNHDA, CDR2 SQIVND (reference sequence). CDR3 size: 13 residues. Deletions cut 1 base from V and 6 bases from J, with 7 bases between. The CDR3 reads CASSIAVSQPQHF. CDR3 sequence (DNA): TGTGCCAGTAGTATAGCGGTGAGTCAGCCCCAGCATTTT.

This chain uses TRBV4-2 with TRBJ2-3; D not certain. Per the germline V gene, CDR1 is LGHNA and CDR2 is YNFKEQ. The CDR3 sequence is 16 residues long. Deletions cut 0 bases from V and 5 bases from J, with 15 bases between. CDR3 DNA: TGTGCCAGCAGCCAAGACGAACTCTACCCCGGAGATACGCAGTATTTT. Amino acid sequence: CASSQDELYPGDTQYF.

This chain uses TRBV13 with TRBJ2-1, with 12 bases matching TRBD2. Germline V gives CDR1 PRHDT, CDR2 FYEKMQ (reference sequence). The CDR3 has 14 amino acids. V shed 8 bases, J shed 8 bases, and the junction held 7 bases outside the gene matches. The CDR3 DNA reads as TGTGCCAGCTCCCTGACTAGCGGGGGCGATGAGCAGTTCTTC. This codes for CASSLTSGGDEQFF.

The chain couples TRBV19 to TRBJ1-1; maybe TRBD1 (6 bases). V was shortened by 3 bases and J by 8 bases, with 10 bases between the two germline ends. Germline lookup yields CDR1 LNHDA and CDR2 SQIVND (reference sequence). The CDR3 sequence is 12 residues long. The CDR3 region is CASSIGGLEAFF. CDR3 nucleotides: TGTGCCAGTAGTATCGGGGGGCTCGAAGCTTTCTTT.

The chain combines TRBV11-1 with TRBJ2-2, with 8 nucleotides matching TRBD2. Trimming at V came to 0 bases and at J to 4 bases, leaving 4 bases not matched to a gene. The CDR3 consists of 16 residues. The V gene's germline CDR1 is SGHAT and CDR2 FQDESV (reference sequence). DNA for the CDR3: TGTGCCAGCAGCTTAGCTGCGGGGGGAACCACCGGGGAGCTGTTTTTT. This gives the protein CASSLAAGGTTGELFF.

The chain employs TRBV5-8 and TRBJ1-1; a possible D gene is TRBD1 (6 bases). This CDR3 has 15 residues. The germline V and J ends were trimmed by 1 base and 0 bases, with 10 bases remaining between them. Germline CDR1 is SGHTS and CDR2 is YDEGEE. The CDR3 DNA reads as TGTGCCAGCAGCTTGAGGGGGGGGCTGAACACTGAAGCTTTCTTT. This gives the protein CASSLRGGLNTEAFF.

V and J are TRBV7-9 and TRBJ2-1; D possibly corresponds to TRBD2 (7 bases). Trimming took off 6 bases at V and 5 bases at J, with 11 bases between the two ends. Germline CDR1 SEHNR, CDR2 FQNEAQ (reference sequence). This CDR3 is 13 amino acids long. The CDR3, as DNA: TGTGCCAGCAGGGGAGGGGGAGACAATGAGCAGTTCTTC. Encoded protein: CASRGGGDNEQFF.

V and J are TRBV6-5 and TRBJ1-2, with 9 bases identical to TRBD1. Germline V lookup: CDR1 MNHEY, CDR2 SVGAGI. The CDR3 is 14 amino acids. The ends lost 4 bases at V and 7 bases at J; junction bases unmatched: 7. The CDR3 reads CASSSNKQGAGYTF. As DNA, the CDR3 is TGTGCCAGCAGTTCCAACAAACAGGGGGCTGGCTACACCTTC.

The chain recombines TRBV7-6 with TRBJ1-1, with D possibly being TRBD1 (6 bases). The germline V gene has CDR1 SGHVS and CDR2 FNYEAQ. The CDR3 runs 13 residues. Trimming took 1 base from V and 8 from J, leaving 11 bases between them. CDR3 amino acids: CASSLGGPDEAFF. CDR3 bases: TGTGCCAGCAGCTTAGGGGGGCCCGACGAAGCTTTCTTT.

V is TRBV2 and J is TRBJ2-7; the D gene is possibly TRBD1 (6 bases). The V and J ends lost 7 bases and 3 bases respectively, with 13 bases between them. The CDR3 loop spans 13 amino acids. Germline V gene data show CDR1 as SNHLY and CDR2 as FYNNEI. CDR3 residues: CASTAETGYEQYF. The CDR3 bases are TGTGCCAGCACGGCGGAGACAGGCTACGAGCAGTACTTC. Combining the CDR3 with reference TRBV2 and TRBJ2-7 gives the whole variable domain EPEVTQTPSHQVTQMGQEVILRCVPISNHLYFYWYRQILGQKVEFLVSFYNNEISEKSEIFDDQFSVERPDGSNFTLKIRSTKLEDSAMYFCASTAETGYEQYFGPGTRLTVT.

V is TRBV2 and J is TRBJ1-2, with TRBD1 as a possible D gene (6 bases). The CDR3 covers 16 residues. Germline-derived CDR1 and CDR2 are SNHLY and FYNNEI. The V end was cut by 8 bases, the J end by 4 bases, with 23 bases between. This CDR3 reads CASEMTAGAGLYGYTF. The DNA of the CDR3 is TGTGCCAGCGAGATGACCGCGGGGGCAGGCCTCTATGGCTACACCTTC.

CDR3 region: CASTSGGAYEQYF. The CDR3 nucleotides are TGTGCCAGCACCTCGGGAGGGGCCTACGAGCAGTACTTC. The rearrangement links TRBV27 to TRBJ2-7; 8 nucleotides match TRBD2. CDR3 length: 13 amino acids. V dropped 7 bases and J dropped 2; count of bases not matched to a gene: 4. Germline loops: CDR1 MNHEY, CDR2 SMNVEV (reference sequence).

The rearrangement joins TRBV21-1 to TRBJ1-4; the D call TRBD1 from the table was never checked on the DNA. TRBV21-1 constitutes a pseudogene. CDR3 length: 14 amino acids. CDR3 coding DNA: TGTGCCAGCAGCAAAGAAGGGGTCTGGGAAAAACTGTTTTTT. Protein: CASSKEGVWEKLFF.

V usage is TRBV11-2 and J usage is TRBJ2-5, with 13 bases that match TRBD2. The CDR3 runs to 19 residues. Germline V gives CDR1 SGHAT, CDR2 FQNNGV. The V gene end was trimmed by 1 base and the J gene end by 0 bases; junction bases not matched to a gene: 8. The chain's CDR3 is CASSLGPGLAGPYQETQYF. CDR3 coding DNA: TGTGCCAGCAGCTTAGGCCCGGGACTAGCGGGGCCGTACCAAGAGACCCAGTACTTC.